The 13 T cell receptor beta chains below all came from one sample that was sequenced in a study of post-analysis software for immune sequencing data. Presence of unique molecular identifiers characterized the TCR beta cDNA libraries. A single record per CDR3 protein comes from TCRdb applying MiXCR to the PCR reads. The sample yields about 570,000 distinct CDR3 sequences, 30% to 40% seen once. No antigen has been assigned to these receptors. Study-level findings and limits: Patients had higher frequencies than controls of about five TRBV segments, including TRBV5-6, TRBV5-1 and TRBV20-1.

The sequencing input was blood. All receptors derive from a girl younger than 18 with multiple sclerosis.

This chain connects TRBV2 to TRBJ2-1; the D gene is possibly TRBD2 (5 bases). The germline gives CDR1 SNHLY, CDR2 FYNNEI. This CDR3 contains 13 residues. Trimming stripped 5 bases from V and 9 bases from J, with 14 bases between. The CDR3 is CASSPSGYGEQFF. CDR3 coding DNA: TGTGCCAGCAGTCCGTCGGGATATGGTGAGCAGTTCTTC.

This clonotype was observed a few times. Here the CDR3 reads CASSPQGEYGYTF. The CDR3 DNA reads as TGTGCCAGCAGTCCTCAGGGAGAATATGGCTACACCTTC. The chain joins TRBV6-5 to TRBJ1-2; a weak D match, TRBD1 (5 bases). CDR1 is MNHEY and CDR2 is SVGAGI in the germline V gene. CDR3 length equals 13 residues. V was shortened by 5 bases and J by 5 bases, with 12 bases between the two germline ends.

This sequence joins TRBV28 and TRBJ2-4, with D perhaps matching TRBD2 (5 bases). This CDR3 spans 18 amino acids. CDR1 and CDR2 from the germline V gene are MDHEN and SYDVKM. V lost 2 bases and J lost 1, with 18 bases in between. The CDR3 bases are TGTGCCAGCAGTTTACTGTCGGGATTCAGTCCGGCCAAAAACATTCAGTACTTC. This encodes CASSLLSGFSPAKNIQYF.

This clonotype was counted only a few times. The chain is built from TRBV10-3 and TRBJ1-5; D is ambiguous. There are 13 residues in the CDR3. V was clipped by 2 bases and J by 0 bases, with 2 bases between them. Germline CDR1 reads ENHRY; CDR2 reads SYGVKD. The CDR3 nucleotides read TGTGCCATCAGTGAGAATAGCAATCAGCCCCAGCATTTT. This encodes CAISENSNQPQHF.

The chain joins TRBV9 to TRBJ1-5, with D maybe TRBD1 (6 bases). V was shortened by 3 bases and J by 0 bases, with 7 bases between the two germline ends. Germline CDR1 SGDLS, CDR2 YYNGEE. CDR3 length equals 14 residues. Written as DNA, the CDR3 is TGTGCCAGCAGCGAGGGGGATAGCAATCAGCCCCAGCATTTT. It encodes CASSEGDSNQPQHF.

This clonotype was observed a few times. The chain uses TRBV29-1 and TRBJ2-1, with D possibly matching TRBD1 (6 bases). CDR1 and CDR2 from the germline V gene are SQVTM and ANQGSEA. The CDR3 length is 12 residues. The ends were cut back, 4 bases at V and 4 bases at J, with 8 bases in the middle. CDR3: CSVAQGYNEQFF. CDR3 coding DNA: TGCAGCGTTGCACAGGGATACAATGAGCAGTTCTTC.

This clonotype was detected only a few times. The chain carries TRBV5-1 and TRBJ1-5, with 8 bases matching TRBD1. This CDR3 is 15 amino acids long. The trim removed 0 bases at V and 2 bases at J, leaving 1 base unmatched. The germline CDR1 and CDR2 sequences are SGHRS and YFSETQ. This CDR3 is CASSLEQGGNQPQHF. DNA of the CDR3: TGCGCCAGCAGCTTGGAACAGGGGGGCAATCAGCCCCAGCATTTT.

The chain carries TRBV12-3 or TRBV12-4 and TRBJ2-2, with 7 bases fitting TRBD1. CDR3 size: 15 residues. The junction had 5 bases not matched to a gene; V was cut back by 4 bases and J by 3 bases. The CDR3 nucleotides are TGTGCCAGCAGTTACAGGGGTTCGGACACCGGGGAGCTGTTTTTT. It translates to CASSYRGSDTGELFF.

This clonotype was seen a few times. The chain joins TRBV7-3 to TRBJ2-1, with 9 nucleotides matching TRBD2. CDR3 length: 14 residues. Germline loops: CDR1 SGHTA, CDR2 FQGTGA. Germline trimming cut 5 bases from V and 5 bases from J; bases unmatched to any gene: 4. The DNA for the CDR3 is TGTGCCAGCAGCCCTAGCGGGGCCGACAATGAGCAGTTCTTC. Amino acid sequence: CASSPSGADNEQFF.

The CDR3 region is CASSYGSGDDYEQFF. The CDR3 DNA reads TGTGCCAGCAGTTACGGCTCAGGGGACGATTATGAGCAGTTCTTC. The J gene is TRBJ2-1, the V gene TRBV6-6; TRBD1 might be the D (6 bases). This CDR3 comprises 15 residues. The V and J ends lost 2 bases and 8 bases respectively, with 16 bases between them. The germline gives CDR1 MNHNY, CDR2 SVGAGI (reference sequence).

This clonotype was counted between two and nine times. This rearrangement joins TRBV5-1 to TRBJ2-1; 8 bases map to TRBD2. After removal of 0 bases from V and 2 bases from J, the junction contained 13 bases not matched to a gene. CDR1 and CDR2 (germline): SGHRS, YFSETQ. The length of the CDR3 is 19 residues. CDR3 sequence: CASSLVYSGGIQTYNEQFF. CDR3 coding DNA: TGCGCCAGCAGCTTGGTTTACAGCGGGGGCATCCAAACCTACAATGAGCAGTTCTTC. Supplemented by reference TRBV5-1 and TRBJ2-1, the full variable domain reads KAGVTQTPRYLIKTRGQQVTLSCSPISGHRSVSWYQQTPGQGLQFLFEYFSETQRNKGNFPGRFSGRQFSNSRSEMNVSTLELGDSALYLCASSLVYSGGIQTYNEQFFGPGTRLTVL.

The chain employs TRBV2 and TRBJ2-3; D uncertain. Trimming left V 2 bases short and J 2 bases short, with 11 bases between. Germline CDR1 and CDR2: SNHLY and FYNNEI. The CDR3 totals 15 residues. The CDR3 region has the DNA TGTGCCAGCAGTGAAAGTATCGACATCACAGATACGCAGTATTTT. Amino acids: CASSESIDITDTQYF.

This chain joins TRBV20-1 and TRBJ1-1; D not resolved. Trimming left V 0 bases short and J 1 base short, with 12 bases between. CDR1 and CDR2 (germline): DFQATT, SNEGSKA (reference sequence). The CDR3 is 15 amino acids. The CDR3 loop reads CSARDNRPRNTEAFF. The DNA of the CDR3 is TGCAGTGCTAGAGATAATCGTCCCCGGAACACTGAAGCTTTCTTT.